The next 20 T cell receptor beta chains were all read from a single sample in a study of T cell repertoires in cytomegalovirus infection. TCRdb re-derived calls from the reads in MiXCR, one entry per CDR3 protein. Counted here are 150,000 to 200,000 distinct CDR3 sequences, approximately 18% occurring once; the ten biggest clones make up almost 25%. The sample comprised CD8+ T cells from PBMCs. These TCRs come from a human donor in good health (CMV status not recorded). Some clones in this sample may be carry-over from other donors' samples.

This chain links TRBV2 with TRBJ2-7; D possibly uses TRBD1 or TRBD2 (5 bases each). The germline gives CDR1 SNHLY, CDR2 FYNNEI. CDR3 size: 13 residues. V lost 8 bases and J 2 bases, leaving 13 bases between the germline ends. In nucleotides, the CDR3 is TGTGCCAGCTTCCGGGACCCAGCCTACGAGCAGTACTTC. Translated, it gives CASFRDPAYEQYF.

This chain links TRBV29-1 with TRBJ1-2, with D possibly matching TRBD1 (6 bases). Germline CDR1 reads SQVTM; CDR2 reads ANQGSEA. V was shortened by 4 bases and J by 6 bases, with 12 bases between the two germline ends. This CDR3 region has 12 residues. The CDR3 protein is CSVGSNRDGYTF. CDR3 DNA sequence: TGCAGCGTTGGCTCAAACAGGGATGGCTACACCTTC.

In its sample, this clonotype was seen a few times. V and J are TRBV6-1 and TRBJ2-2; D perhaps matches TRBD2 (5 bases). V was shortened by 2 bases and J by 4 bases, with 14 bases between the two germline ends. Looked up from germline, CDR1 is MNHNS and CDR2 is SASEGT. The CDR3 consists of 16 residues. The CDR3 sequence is CASSEPRTGFTGELFF. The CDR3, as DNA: TGTGCCAGCAGTGAACCCCGGACGGGATTCACCGGGGAGCTGTTTTTT.

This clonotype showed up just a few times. The DNA for the CDR3 is TGTGCCAGCAGCCGCTCAACAGGGGACCCCTACAATGAGCAGTTCTTC. Residues: CASSRSTGDPYNEQFF. The gene calls are TRBV7-2 and TRBJ2-1, with 7 bases identical to TRBD1. V was pared by 5 bases and J by 2 bases, with 9 bases of the junction left unmatched. There are 16 residues in the CDR3. Germline V gives CDR1 SGHTA, CDR2 FQGNSA.

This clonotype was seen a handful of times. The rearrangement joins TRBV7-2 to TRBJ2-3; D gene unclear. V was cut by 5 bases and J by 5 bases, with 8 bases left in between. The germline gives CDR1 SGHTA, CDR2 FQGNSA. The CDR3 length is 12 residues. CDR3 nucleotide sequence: TGTGCCAGCAGCAACTGGGGAGATACGCAGTATTTT. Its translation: CASSNWGDTQYF.

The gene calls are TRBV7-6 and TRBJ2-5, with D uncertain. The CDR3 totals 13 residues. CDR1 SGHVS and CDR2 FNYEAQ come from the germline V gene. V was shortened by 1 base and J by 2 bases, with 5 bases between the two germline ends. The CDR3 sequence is CASSLVPQETQYF. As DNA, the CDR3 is TGTGCCAGCAGCTTAGTACCACAAGAGACCCAGTACTTC.

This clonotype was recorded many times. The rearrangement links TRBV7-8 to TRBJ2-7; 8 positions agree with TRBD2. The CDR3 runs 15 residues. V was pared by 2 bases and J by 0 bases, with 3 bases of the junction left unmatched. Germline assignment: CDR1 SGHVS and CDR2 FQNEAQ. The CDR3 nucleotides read TGTGCCAGCAGCTTAATAGCGGGGAACTCCTACGAGCAGTACTTC. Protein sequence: CASSLIAGNSYEQYF.

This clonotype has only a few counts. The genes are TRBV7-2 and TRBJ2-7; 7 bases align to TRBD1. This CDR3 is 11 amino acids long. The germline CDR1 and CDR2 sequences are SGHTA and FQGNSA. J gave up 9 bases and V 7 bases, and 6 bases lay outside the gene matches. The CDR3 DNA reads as TGTGCCAGCATCACAGGGGAGAGGCAGTACTTC. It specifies CASITGERQYF.

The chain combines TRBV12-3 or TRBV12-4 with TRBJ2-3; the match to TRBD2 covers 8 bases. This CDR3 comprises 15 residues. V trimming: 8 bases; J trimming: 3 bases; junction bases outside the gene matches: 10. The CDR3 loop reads CASRHPGTRTDTQYF. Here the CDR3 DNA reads TGTGCCAGCCGCCATCCCGGGACTAGGACAGATACGCAGTATTTT.

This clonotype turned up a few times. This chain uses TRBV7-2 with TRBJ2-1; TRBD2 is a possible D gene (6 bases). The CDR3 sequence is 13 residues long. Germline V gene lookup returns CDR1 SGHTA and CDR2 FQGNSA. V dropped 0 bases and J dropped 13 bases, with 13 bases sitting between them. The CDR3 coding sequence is TGTGCCAGCAGCTTAGCCGCGACTAGGTCACAGTTCTTC. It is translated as CASSLAATRSQFF.

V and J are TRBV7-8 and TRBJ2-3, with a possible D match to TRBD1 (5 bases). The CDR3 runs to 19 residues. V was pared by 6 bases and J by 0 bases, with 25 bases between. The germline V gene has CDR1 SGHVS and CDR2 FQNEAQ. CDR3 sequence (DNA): TGTGCCAGCAGAGGCAAGGGGCCTAGGGGTGAAACTAGCACAGATACGCAGTATTTT. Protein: CASRGKGPRGETSTDTQYF.

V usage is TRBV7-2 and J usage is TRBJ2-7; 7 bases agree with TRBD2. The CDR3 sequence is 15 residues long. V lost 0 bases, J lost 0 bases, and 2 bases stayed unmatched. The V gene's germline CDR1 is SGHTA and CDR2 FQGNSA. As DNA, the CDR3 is TGTGCCAGCAGCTTAGCCGGGGGGTCCTCCTACGAGCAGTACTTC. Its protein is CASSLAGGSSYEQYF.

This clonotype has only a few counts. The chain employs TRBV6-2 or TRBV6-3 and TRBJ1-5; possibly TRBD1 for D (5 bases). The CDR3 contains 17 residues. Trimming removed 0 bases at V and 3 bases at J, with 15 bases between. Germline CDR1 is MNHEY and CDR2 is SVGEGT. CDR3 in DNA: TGTGCCAGCAGTTACTCGATGAGGGGAAGTATCAATCAGCCCCAGCATTTT. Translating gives CASSYSMRGSINQPQHF.

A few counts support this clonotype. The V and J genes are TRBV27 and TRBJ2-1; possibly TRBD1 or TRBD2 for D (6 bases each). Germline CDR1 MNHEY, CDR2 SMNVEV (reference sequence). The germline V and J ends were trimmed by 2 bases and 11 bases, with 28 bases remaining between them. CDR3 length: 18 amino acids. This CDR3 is CASSLQVPTGVSRGQQFF. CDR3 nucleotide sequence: TGTGCCAGCAGTTTACAAGTGCCTACAGGCGTTTCCCGGGGGCAGCAGTTCTTC.

The CDR3 coding sequence is TGTGCCAGCAGCCCGGGGGTCCAAGAGCAGTACTTC. This translates into CASSPGVQEQYF. This chain uses TRBV7-9 with TRBJ2-7; D might be TRBD2 (6 bases). V was clipped by 5 bases and J by 7 bases, with 12 bases between them. CDR1 is SEHNR, CDR2 FQNEAQ, per germline (reference sequence). The length of the CDR3 is 12 residues.

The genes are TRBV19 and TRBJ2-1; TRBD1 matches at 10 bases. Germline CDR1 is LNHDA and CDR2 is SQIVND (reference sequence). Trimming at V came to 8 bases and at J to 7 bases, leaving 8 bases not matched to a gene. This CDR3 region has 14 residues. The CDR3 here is CASQDRGSWNEQFF. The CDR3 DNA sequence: TGTGCCAGTCAGGACAGGGGGTCGTGGAATGAGCAGTTCTTC.

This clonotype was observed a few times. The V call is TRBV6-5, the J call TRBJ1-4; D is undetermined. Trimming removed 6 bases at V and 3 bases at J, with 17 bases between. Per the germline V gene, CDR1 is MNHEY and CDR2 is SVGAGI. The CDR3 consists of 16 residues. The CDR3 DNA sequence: TGTGCCAGCAGCCCCCGCTTCCGAAAGTCTAATGAAAAACTGTTTTTT. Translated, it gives CASSPRFRKSNEKLFF.

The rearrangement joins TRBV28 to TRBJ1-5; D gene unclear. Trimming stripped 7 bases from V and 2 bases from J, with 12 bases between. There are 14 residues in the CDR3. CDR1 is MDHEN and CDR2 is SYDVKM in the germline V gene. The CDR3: CASNLAGGNQPQHF. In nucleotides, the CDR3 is TGTGCCAGCAACCTGGCGGGTGGCAATCAGCCCCAGCATTTT.

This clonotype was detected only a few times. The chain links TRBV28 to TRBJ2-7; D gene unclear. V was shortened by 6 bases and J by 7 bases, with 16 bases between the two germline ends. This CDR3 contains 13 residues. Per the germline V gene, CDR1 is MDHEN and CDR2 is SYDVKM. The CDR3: CASRTPGLPEQYF. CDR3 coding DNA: TGTGCCAGCAGAACCCCAGGATTACCGGAGCAGTACTTC.

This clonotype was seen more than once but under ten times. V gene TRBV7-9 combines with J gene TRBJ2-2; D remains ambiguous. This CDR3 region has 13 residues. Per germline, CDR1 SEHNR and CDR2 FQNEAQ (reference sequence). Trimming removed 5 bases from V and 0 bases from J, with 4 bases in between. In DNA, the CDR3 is TGTGCCAGCAGCGGGTCGAACACCGGGGAGCTGTTTTTT. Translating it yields CASSGSNTGELFF.